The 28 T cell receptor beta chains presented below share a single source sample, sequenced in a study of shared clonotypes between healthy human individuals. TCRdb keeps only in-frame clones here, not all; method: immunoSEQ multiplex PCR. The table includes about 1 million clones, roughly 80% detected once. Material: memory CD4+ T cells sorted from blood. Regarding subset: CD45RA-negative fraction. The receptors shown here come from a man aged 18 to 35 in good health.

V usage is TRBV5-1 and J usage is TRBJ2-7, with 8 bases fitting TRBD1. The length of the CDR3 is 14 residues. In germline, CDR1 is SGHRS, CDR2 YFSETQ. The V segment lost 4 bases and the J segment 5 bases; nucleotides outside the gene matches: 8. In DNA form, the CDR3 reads TGCGCCAGCAGCCTCGGACAGGGTCATGACGAGCAGTACTTC. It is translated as CASSLGQGHDEQYF. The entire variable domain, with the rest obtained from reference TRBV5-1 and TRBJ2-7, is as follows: KAGVTQTPRYLIKTRGQQVTLSCSPISGHRSVSWYQQTPGQGLQFLFEYFSETQRNKGNFPGRFSGRQFSNSRSEMNVSTLELGDSALYLCASSLGQGHDEQYFGPGTRLTVT.

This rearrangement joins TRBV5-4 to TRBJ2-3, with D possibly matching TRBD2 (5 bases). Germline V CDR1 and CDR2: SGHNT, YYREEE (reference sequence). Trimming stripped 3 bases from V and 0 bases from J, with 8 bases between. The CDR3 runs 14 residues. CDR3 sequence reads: CASSYPGSTDTQYF. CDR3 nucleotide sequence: TGTGCCAGCAGCTACCCGGGGAGCACAGATACGCAGTATTTT.

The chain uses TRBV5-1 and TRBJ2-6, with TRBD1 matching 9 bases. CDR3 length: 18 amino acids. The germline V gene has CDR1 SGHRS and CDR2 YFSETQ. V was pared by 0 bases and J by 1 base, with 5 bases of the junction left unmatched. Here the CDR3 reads CASSLGGTGRSGANVLTF. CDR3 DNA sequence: TGCGCCAGCAGCTTGGGCGGGACAGGGAGGTCTGGGGCCAACGTCCTGACTTTC.

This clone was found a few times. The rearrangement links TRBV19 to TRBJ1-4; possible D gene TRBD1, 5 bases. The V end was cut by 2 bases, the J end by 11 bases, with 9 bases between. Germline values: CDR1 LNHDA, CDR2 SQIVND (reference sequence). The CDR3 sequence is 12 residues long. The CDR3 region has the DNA TGTGCCAGTAGTATACGTCGGGGGAAACTGTTTTTT. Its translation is CASSIRRGKLFF.

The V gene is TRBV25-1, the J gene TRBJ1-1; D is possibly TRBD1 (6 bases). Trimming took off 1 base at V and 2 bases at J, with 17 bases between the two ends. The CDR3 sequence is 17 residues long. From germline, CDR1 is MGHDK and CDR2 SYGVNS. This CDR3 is CASSEWGGGRGNTEAFF. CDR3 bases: TGTGCCAGCAGTGAATGGGGCGGGGGGCGCGGAAACACTGAAGCTTTCTTT. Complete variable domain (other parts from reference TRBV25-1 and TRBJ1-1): EADIYQTPRYLVIGTGKKITLECSQTMGHDKMYWYQQDPGMELHLIHYSYGVNSTEKGDLSSESTVSRIRTEHFPLTLESARPSHTSQYLCASSEWGGGRGNTEAFFGQGTRLTVV.

CDR3 DNA sequence: TGTGCCAGCAGTTTATACCCCCCCCAGGGGGCGGGACGTAAAGGTACAGATACGCAGTATTTT. Translated, it gives CASSLYPPQGAGRKGTDTQYF. The V call is TRBV27, the J call TRBJ2-3, with TRBD1 matching over 8 bases. This CDR3 spans 21 amino acids. The germline V gene has CDR1 MNHEY and CDR2 SMNVEV (reference sequence). V was pared by 1 base and J by 3 bases, with 21 bases of the junction left unmatched.

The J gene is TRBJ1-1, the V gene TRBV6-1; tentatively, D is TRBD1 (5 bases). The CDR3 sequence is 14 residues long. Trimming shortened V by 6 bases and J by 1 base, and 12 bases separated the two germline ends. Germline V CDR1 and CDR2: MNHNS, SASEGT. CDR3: CASRTAGANTEAFF. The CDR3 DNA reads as TGTGCCAGCAGAACCGCCGGGGCGAACACTGAAGCTTTCTTT.

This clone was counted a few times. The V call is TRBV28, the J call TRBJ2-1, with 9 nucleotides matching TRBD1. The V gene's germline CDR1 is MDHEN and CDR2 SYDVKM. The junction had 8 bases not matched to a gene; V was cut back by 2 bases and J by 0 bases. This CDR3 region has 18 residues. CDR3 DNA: TGTGCCAGCAGTTTACGGGACAGGGCTATCACCTCCTACAATGAGCAGTTCTTC. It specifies CASSLRDRAITSYNEQFF.

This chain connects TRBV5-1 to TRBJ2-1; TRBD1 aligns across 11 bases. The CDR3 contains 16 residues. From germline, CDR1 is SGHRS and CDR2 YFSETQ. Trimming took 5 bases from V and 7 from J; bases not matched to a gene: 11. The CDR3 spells CASRGLGQGADNEQFF. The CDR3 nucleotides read TGCGCCAGCAGGGGACTTGGACAGGGGGCGGATAATGAGCAGTTCTTC.

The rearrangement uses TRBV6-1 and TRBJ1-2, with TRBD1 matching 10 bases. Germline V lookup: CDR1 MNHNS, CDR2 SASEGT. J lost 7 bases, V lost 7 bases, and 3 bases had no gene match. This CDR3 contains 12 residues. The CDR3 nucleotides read TGTGCCAGCATTGGGACAGGGGTTGGCTACACCTTC. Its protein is CASIGTGVGYTF.

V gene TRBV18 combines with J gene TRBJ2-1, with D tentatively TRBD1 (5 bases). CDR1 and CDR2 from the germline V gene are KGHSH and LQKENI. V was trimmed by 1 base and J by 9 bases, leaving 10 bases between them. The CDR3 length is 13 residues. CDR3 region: CASSPRRGFEQFF. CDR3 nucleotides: TGTGCCAGCTCACCACGTAGGGGTTTTGAGCAGTTCTTC.

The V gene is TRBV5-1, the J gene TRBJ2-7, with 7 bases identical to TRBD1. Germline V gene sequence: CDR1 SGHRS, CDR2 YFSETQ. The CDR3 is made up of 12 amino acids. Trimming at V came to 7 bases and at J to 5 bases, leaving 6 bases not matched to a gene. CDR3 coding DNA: TGCGCCAGCGGCCCCCAGGGGGACGAGCAGTACTTC. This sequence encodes CASGPQGDEQYF. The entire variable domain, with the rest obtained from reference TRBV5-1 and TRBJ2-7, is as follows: KAGVTQTPRYLIKTRGQQVTLSCSPISGHRSVSWYQQTPGQGLQFLFEYFSETQRNKGNFPGRFSGRQFSNSRSEMNVSTLELGDSALYLCASGPQGDEQYFGPGTRLTVT.

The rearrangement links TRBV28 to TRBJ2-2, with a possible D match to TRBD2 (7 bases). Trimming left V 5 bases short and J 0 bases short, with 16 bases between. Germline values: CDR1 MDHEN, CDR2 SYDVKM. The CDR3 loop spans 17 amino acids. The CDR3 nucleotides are TGTGCCAGCAGTCGACCTGGCGGGGGCTCGAACACCGGGGAGCTGTTTTTT. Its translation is CASSRPGGGSNTGELFF.

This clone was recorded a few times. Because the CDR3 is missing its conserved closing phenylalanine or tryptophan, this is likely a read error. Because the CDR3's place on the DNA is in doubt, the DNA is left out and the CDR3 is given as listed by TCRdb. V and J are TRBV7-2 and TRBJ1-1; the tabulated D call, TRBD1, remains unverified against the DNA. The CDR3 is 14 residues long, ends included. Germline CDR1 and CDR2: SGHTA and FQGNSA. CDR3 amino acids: CASSSPARDTYTWG.

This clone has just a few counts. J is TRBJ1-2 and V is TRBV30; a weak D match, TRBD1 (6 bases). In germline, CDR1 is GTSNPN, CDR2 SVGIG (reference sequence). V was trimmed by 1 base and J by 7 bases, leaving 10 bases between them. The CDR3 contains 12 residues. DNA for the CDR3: TGTGCCTGGAGTGACAGGGTGGGTGGCTACACCTTC. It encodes CAWSDRVGGYTF. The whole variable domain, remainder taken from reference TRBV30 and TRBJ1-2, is SQTIHQWPATLVQPVGSPLSLECTVEGTSNPNLYWYRQAAGRGLQLLFYSVGIGQISSEVPQNLSASRPQDRQFILSSKKLLLSDSGFYLCAWSDRVGGYTFGSGTRLTVV.

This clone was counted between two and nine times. CDR3 nucleotides: TGCAGTGCTAGGGGGGCAGGGCCCCAGCATTTT. Its translation: CSARGAGPQHF. The chain combines TRBV20-1 with TRBJ1-5; possible D gene TRBD1, 6 bases. The CDR3 length is 11 residues. V lost 3 bases and J lost 9, with 9 bases in between. In germline, CDR1 is DFQATT, CDR2 SNEGSKA (reference sequence).

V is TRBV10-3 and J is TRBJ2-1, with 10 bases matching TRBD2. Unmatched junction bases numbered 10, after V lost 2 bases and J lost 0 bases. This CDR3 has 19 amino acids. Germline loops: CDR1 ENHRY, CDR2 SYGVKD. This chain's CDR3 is CAISEPLAGVLSSYNEQFF. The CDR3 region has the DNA TGTGCCATCAGTGAGCCCCTAGCGGGGGTTCTAAGCTCCTACAATGAGCAGTTCTTC.

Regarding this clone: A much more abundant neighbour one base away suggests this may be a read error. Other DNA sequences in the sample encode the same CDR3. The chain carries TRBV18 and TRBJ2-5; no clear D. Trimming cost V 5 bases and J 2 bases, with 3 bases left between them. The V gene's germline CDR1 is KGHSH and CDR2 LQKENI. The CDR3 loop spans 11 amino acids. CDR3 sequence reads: CASSAQETQYF. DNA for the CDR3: TGTGCCAGCTCAGCACAAGAGACCCAGTACTTC.

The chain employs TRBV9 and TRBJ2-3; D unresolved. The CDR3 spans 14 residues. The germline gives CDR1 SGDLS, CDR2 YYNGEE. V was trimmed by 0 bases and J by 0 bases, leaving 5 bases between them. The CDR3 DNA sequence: TGTGCCAGCAGCGTAGTTTACAGCACAGATACGCAGTATTTT. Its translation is CASSVVYSTDTQYF.

The CDR3 here is CASRLSTPLRDPTDTQYF. The CDR3 DNA reads TGTGCCAGCAGACTTTCAACCCCACTGCGGGATCCCACAGATACGCAGTATTTT. This chain uses TRBV14 with TRBJ2-3, with TRBD2 as a possible D gene (6 bases). The length of the CDR3 is 18 residues. V was shortened by 6 bases and J by 2 bases, with 24 bases between the two germline ends. Germline CDR1 SGHDN, CDR2 FVKESK. Full variable domain (missing parts from reference TRBV14 and TRBJ2-3): EAGVTQFPSHSVIEKGQTVTLRCDPISGHDNLYWYRRVMGKEIKFLLHFVKESKQDESGMPNNRFLAERTGGTYSTLKVQPAELEDSGVYFCASRLSTPLRDPTDTQYFGPGTRLTVL.

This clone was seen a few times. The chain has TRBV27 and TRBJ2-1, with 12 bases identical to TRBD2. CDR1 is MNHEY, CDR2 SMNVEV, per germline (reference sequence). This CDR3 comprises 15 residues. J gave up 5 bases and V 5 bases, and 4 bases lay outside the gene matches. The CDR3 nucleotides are TGTGCCAGCAGTCGACTAGCGGGGGCCCACAATGAGCAGTTCTTC. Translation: CASSRLAGAHNEQFF.

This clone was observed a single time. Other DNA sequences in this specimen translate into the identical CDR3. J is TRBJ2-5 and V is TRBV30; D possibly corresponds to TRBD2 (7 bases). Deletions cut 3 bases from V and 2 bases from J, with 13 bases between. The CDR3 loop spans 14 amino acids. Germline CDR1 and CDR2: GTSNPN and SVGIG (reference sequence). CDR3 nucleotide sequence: TGTGCCTGGAGCCGAGGGGGGGCGCAAGAGACCCAGTACTTC. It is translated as CAWSRGGAQETQYF.

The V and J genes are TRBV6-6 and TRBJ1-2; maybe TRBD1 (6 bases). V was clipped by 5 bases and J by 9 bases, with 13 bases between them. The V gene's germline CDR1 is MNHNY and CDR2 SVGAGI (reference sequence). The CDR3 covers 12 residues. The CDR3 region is CASSEGTLSYTF. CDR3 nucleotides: TGTGCCAGCAGTGAGGGGACATTGAGCTACACCTTC.

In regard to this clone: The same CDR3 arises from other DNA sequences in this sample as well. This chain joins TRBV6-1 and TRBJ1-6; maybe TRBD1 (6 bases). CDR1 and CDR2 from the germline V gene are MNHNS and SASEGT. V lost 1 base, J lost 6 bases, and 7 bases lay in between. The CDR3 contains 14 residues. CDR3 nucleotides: TGTGCCAGCAGTGAAGTAGGGGGTAATTCACCCCTCCACTTT. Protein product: CASSEVGGNSPLHF.

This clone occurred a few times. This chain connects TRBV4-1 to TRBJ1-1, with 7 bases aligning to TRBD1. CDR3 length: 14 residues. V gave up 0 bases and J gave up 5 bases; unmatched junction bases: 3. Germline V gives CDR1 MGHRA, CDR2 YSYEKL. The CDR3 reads CASSQDRGMTEAFF. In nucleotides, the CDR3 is TGCGCCAGCAGCCAAGACAGGGGGATGACTGAAGCTTTCTTT.

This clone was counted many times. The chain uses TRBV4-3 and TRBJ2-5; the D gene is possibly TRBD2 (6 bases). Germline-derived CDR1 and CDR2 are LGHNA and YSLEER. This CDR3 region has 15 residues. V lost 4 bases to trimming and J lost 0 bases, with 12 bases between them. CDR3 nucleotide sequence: TGCGCCAGCAGCCTATTTACGGGGGACCAAGAGACCCAGTACTTC. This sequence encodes CASSLFTGDQETQYF.

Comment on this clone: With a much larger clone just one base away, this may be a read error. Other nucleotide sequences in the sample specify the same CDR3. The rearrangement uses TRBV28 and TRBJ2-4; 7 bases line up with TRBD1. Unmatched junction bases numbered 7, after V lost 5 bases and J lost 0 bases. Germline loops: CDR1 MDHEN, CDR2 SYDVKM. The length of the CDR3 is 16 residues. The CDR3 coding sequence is TGTGCCAGCAGTCCTCCGGGACAGATAGCCAAAAACATTCAGTACTTC. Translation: CASSPPGQIAKNIQYF.

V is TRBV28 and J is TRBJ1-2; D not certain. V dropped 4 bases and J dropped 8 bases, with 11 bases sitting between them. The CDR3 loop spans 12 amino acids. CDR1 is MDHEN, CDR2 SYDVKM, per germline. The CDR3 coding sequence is TGTGCCAGCAGTTGGCCACTATTGGGCTACACCTTC. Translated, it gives CASSWPLLGYTF.